This T cell receptor beta chain was obtained from a study of cytomegalovirus exposure and HLA in healthy donors. From germline, CDR1 is MDHEN and CDR2 SYDVKM. Between the trimmed V and J ends, which lost 4 bases and 3 bases, there was a span of 6 bases. This CDR3 is built from 12 residues. Study-level findings and limits: Later examination showed HLA-associated TCR beta chains had greater clonal expansion than equally common others. Roughly uniform depth of sequencing across donors was assumed in presence/absence analyses. On later analysis, the bulk of CMV-associated TCR beta chains appeared to be HLA-restricted. A later analysis linked a missense DCLRE1C variant to TCR beta V- and J-gene trimming.

This clone was seen only a few times. Antigen: not known. PCR was performed using 60 Vbeta and 13 Jbeta primers. Sequenced by immunoSEQ multiplex PCR; TCRdb stores in-frame clones only, minus some. There are around 200,000 clones in the sample; approximately 78% occur only once, and 0.7% to 0.95% lies in the top ten. Sequenced: PBMCs. V usage is TRBV28 and J usage is TRBJ1-1; D is ambiguous. This receptor was taken from a woman younger than 35 in good health and CMV-seronegative. CDR3 sequence reads: CASSSRYTEAFF. The CDR3 DNA reads TGTGCCAGCAGTTCGCGATACACTGAAGCTTTCTTT.